The 5 T cell receptor beta chains below come from one sample, sequenced in a study of T cell responses to AZD1222 COVID-19 vaccine. Repertoires were generated with immunoSEQ multiplex PCR, while TCRdb's copy carries only in-frame clones and drops some. The data contain around 160,000 clones, roughly nine tenths of them seen just once; the ten biggest clones take up approximately 1.1%. The sequencing used peripheral blood, collected 28 days after the second AZD1222 dose. Receptor source: an adult who received the AZD1222 COVID-19 vaccine.

The chain recombines TRBV4-1 with TRBJ2-5; 8 positions match TRBD2. The germline gives CDR1 MGHRA, CDR2 YSYEKL. Trimming removed 6 bases from V and 5 bases from J; junction bases left unmatched: 11. This CDR3 has 15 amino acids. CDR3 coding DNA: TGCGCCAGCAGACCCCTTAGCGGGGTGGGGGAGACCCAGTACTTC. It yields the protein CASRPLSGVGETQYF.

The gene calls are TRBV6-1 and TRBJ2-3; 9 nucleotides line up with TRBD1. V lost 6 bases and J lost 7; bases outside the gene matches: 14. Germline assignment: CDR1 MNHNS and CDR2 SASEGT. The CDR3 sequence is 16 residues long. The CDR3 region has the DNA TGTGCCAGCAGAGAAAGGGGGGACAGGGAGGAAAATACGCAGTATTTT. Its translation: CASRERGDREENTQYF.

This clone appeared a single time. The chain couples TRBV9 to TRBJ1-2; TRBD1 agrees at 7 bases. J gave up 2 bases and V 2 bases, and 3 bases lay outside the gene matches. CDR1 is SGDLS and CDR2 is YYNGEE in the germline V gene. The CDR3 totals 14 residues. The CDR3 loop reads CASSVQGGNYGYTF. The CDR3 nucleotides are TGTGCCAGCAGCGTTCAGGGGGGGAACTATGGCTACACCTTC.

Ten or more counts support this clone. V gene TRBV4-2 combines with J gene TRBJ2-5, with 10 bases lining up with TRBD1. The ends lost 6 bases at V and 3 bases at J; junction bases unmatched: 7. CDR3 length: 15 residues. CDR1 and CDR2 (germline): LGHNA, YNFKEQ. CDR3 DNA: TGTGCCAGCAGTCGTTACGGGACAGGGGAAGAGACCCAGTACTTC. Protein sequence: CASSRYGTGEETQYF.

The genes are TRBV7-9 and TRBJ1-1, with D possibly matching TRBD1 (5 bases). Deletions cut 2 bases from V and 7 bases from J, with 11 bases between. Germline lookup yields CDR1 SEHNR and CDR2 FQNEAQ (reference sequence). This CDR3 contains 13 residues. This CDR3 reads CASSLRRGHEAFF. CDR3 DNA sequence: TGTGCCAGCAGCTTACGAAGAGGACATGAAGCTTTCTTT.